The clone carrying this TCR beta chain appeared many times. Its antigen is unidentified. The sample comes from a study of prognosis after radiotherapy for stage I lung cancer. Findings and limits, study-wide: TRBV and TRBJ gene usage reportedly differed between patients with and without metastases. Among patients who developed distant metastases, Shannon entropy after stereotactic body radiation therapy was lower.

Collection of peripheral blood, in a volume of about 5.4 milliliters, was performed at each of two time points. Genomic DNA yielded TCR beta CDR3, amplified by two-round multiplex PCR. First-round PCR, the initial amplification, used primers specific to each TRBV and TRBJ gene. Using its own MiXCR run on the multiplex PCR reads, TCRdb lists one record per CDR3 protein. There are around 51,000 distinct CDR3 sequences in the sample; about 37% occur only once, and roughly 8.3% lies in the top ten. This CDR3 spans 15 amino acids. Germline CDR1 SGHRS, CDR2 YFSETQ. V shed 0 bases and J shed 0 bases, with 9 bases lying between them.

The sample in question was PBMCs, obtained before or after stereotactic body radiation therapy (not recorded which). The clonotype originates from a donor aged 50 or older with non-small cell lung cancer. V and J are TRBV5-1 and TRBJ1-1; D call uncertain. CDR3 residues: CASSLGTVVNTEAFF. In nucleotides, the CDR3 is TGCGCCAGCAGCTTGGGGACGGTGGTGAACACTGAAGCTTTCTTT.